The source of this T cell receptor (beta chain) is a study of brain T cells in children with intractable seizures. Points from the study as a whole: Only CDR3 sequence similarity suggested viral specificity, without known HCMV serostatus. Pre-surgery blood may have been undersampled, hiding some clones.

Comments on this clone: Its antigen is not identified.

Described time point: blood from clinic visit 5 months post-surgery; TSC patient then seizure free. Using immunoSEQ multiplex PCR, the repertoire was profiled, and TCRdb retains in-frame clones only, with some absent. In the table there are about 320,000 clones, over 90% of which are singletons. Source: peripheral blood, taken approximately 5 months after surgery. The receptor's source is a boy younger than two with tuberous sclerosis and intractable seizures.

The DNA for the CDR3 is TGTGCCAGTAGTAAGCGGACTAGCGAATCACTCTCCTACGAGCAGTACTTC. It translates to CASSKRTSESLSYEQYF. The gene calls are TRBV19 and TRBJ2-7, with 9 bases fitting TRBD2. The CDR3 extends over 17 amino acids. The trim removed 4 bases at V and 0 bases at J, leaving 10 bases unmatched. CDR1 and CDR2 (germline): LNHDA, SQIVND (reference sequence).